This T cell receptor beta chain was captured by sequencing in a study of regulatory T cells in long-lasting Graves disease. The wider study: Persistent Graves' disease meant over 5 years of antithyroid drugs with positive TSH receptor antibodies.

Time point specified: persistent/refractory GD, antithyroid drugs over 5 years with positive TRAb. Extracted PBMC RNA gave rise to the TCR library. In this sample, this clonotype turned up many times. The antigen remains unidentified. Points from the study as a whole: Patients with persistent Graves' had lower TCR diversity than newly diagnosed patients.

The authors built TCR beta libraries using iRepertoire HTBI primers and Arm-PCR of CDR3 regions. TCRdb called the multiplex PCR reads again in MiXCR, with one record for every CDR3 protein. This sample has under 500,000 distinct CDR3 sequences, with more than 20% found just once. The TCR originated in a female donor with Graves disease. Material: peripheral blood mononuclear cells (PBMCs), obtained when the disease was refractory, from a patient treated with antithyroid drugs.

The CDR3 coding sequence is TGTGCCAGCAGACTACTAACAGGGGACACCGGGGAGCTGTTTTTT. This translates into CASRLLTGDTGELFF. The chain uses TRBV12-3 or TRBV12-4 and TRBJ2-2, with 7 bases identical to TRBD1. Unmatched junction bases numbered 7, after V lost 6 bases and J lost 3 bases. The CDR3 loop spans 15 amino acids.